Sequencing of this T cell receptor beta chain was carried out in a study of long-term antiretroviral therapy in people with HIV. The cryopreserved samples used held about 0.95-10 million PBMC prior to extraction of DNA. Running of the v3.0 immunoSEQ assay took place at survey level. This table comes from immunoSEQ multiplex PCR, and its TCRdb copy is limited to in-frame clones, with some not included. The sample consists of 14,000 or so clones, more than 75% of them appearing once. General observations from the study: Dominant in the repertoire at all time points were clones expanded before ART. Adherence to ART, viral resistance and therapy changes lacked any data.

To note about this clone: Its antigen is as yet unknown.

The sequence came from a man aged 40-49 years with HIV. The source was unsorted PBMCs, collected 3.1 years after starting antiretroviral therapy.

The CDR3 here is CASSYDRSNQPQHF. In DNA form, the CDR3 reads TGTGCCAGCAGTTACGACAGAAGCAATCAGCCCCAGCATTTT. The gene calls are TRBV6-5 and TRBJ1-5; TRBD1 might be the D (5 bases). This CDR3 is 14 amino acids long. Trimming left V 2 bases short and J 1 base short, with 6 bases between. Germline V CDR1 and CDR2: MNHEY, SVGAGI.